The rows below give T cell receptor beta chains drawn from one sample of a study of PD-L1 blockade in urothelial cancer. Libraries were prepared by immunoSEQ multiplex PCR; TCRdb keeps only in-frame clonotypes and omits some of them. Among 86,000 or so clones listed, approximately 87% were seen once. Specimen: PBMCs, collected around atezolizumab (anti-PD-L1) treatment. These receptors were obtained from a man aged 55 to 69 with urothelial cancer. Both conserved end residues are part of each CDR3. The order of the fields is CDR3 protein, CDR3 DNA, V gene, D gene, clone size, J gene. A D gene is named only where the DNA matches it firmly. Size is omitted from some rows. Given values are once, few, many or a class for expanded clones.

CASSELQGVATEAFF | TGTGCCAGCAGTGAATTACAGGGGGTTGCCACTGAAGCTTTCTTT | TRBV6-1 | TRBD1 | . | TRBJ1-1
CASSLEPAGTPAYEQYF | TGCGCCAGCAGCTTGGAACCGGCGGGAACACCTGCCTACGAGCAGTACTTC | TRBV5-1 | . | once | TRBJ2-7
CAWSPSGTLGYGYTF | TGTGCCTGGAGTCCCTCAGGGACTCTCGGCTATGGCTACACCTTC | TRBV30 | . | once | TRBJ1-2
CASSFREGGYTF | TGTGCCAGTAGTTTCAGAGAGGGAGGCTACACCTTC | TRBV19 | . | . | TRBJ1-2
CASSGRDRPGETQYF | TGTGCCAGCAGCGGGCGGGACAGACCGGGAGAGACCCAGTACTTC | TRBV21-1 | . | . | TRBJ2-5
CSGAPRGPTGEAFF | TGCAGCGGGGCCCCCAGGGGCCCCACAGGTGAAGCTTTCTTT | TRBV29-1 | . | . | TRBJ1-1
CAWSGGQLNEKLFF | TGTGCCTGGAGTGGGGGACAGTTGAATGAAAAACTGTTTTTT | TRBV30 | TRBD1 | . | TRBJ1-4
CASSQVRTRGRLKAYEQYF | TGCGCCAGCAGCCAAGTCCGGACTAGGGGAAGACTTAAAGCCTACGAGCAGTACTTC | TRBV4-3 | TRBD2 | . | TRBJ2-7
CASSGGTDNQPQHF | TGTGCCAGCAGTGGGGGGACAGACAATCAGCCCCAGCATTTT | TRBV2 | TRBD1 | . | TRBJ1-5
CASSPGTGLGYTF | TGTGCCAGCAGCCCCGGGACAGGGCTCGGCTACACCTTC | TRBV11-3 | TRBD1 | once | TRBJ1-2
CASSLALTSGRNEQFF | TGCGCCAGCAGCTTGGCCTTGACTAGCGGGAGGAATGAGCAGTTCTTC | TRBV5-1 | TRBD2 | . | TRBJ2-1
CASSPHRENQPQHF | TGTGCCAGCAGTCCTCACAGGGAAAATCAGCCCCAGCATTTT | TRBV27 | . | . | TRBJ1-5
CASSVRTGPPYEQYF | TGTGCCAGCAGCGTGAGGACAGGGCCCCCCTACGAGCAGTACTTC | TRBV9 | TRBD1 | . | TRBJ2-7
CASSLGSRFFGEKLFF | TGTGCCAGCAGTTTAGGTTCGAGGTTCTTTGGCGAAAAACTGTTTTTT | TRBV28 | . | . | TRBJ1-4
CASSGSIGGAKNIQYF | TGCGCCAGCAGCGGCTCGATCGGGGGGGCCAAAAACATTCAGTACTTC | TRBV5-1 | TRBD2 | once | TRBJ2-4
CASSRTGGIFNTEAFF | TGTGCCAGTAGTAGGACAGGGGGGATCTTTAACACTGAAGCTTTCTTT | TRBV19 | TRBD1 | . | TRBJ1-1
CASSDRAGNTDTQYF | TGTGCCAGCAGTGACCGGGCGGGGAACACAGATACGCAGTATTTT | TRBV6-4 | . | once | TRBJ2-3
CSVGTGGLAYNEQFF | TGCAGCGTTGGCACAGGAGGACTAGCGTACAATGAGCAGTTCTTC | TRBV29-1 | TRBD2 | . | TRBJ2-1
CASRKQGLGDYGYTF | TGTGCCAGCAGAAAACAGGGTCTAGGAGACTATGGCTACACCTTC | TRBV25-1 | . | . | TRBJ1-2
CASSYGRGVYEQYF | TGTGCCAGCAGTTACGGGCGGGGAGTCTACGAGCAGTACTTC | TRBV6-5 | . | . | TRBJ2-7
CASSEVGREVNSPLHF | TGTGCCAGCAGTGAAGTGGGAAGGGAGGTTAATTCACCCCTCCACTTT | TRBV2 | . | . | TRBJ1-6
CSVGVRGGGQTGNTIYF | TGCAGCGTTGGAGTGAGGGGTGGGGGACAGACTGGAAACACCATATATTTT | TRBV29-1 | TRBD1 | . | TRBJ1-3
CASRLDRVNQPQHF | TGTGCCAGCAGGTTAGACAGGGTCAATCAGCCCCAGCATTTT | TRBV2 | TRBD1 | . | TRBJ1-5
CASSSMLAGLNEQFF | TGTGCCAGCAGCTCCATGCTAGCGGGACTGAATGAGCAGTTCTTC | TRBV7-6 | TRBD2 | . | TRBJ2-1
CASSFQGNTEAFF | TGTGCCAGCAGCTTTCAGGGTAACACTGAAGCTTTCTTT | TRBV7-2 | . | . | TRBJ1-1
CASSLGQRTGSDGYTF | TGTGCCAGCAGCCTCGGACAAAGGACAGGGTCTGATGGCTACACCTTC | TRBV4-2 | TRBD1 | . | TRBJ1-2
CAWSGTAAAWNTEAFF | TGTGCCTGGAGTGGGACTGCGGCAGCATGGAACACTGAAGCTTTCTTT | TRBV30 | . | once | TRBJ1-1
CASSMGDQPQHF | TGTGCCAGTAGTATGGGCGATCAGCCCCAGCATTTT | TRBV19 | . | . | TRBJ1-5
CASSPNGQGAYEQYF | TGTGCCAGCAGCCCCAACGGACAGGGGGCCTACGAGCAGTACTTC | TRBV13 | TRBD1 | . | TRBJ2-7
CASSIEGARGEAFF | TGTGCCAGTAGTATCGAGGGGGCTCGCGGTGAAGCTTTCTTT | TRBV19 | TRBD1 | . | TRBJ1-1
CASSSTGQGASLYF | TGTGCCAGCAGTTCTACGGGACAGGGGGCTTCGCTGTACTTC | TRBV6-1 | TRBD1 | . | TRBJ2-7
CASSANWRARGYTF | TGTGCCAGCAGCGCCAACTGGAGGGCCCGCGGCTACACCTTC | TRBV9 | . | few | TRBJ1-2
CAISPGDRVDGYTF | TGTGCCATCAGTCCCGGGGACAGGGTTGATGGCTACACCTTC | TRBV10-3 | TRBD1 | . | TRBJ1-2
CASSLGTEAQETQYF | TGTGCCAGCAGCTTAGGTACAGAAGCCCAAGAGACCCAGTACTTC | TRBV7-2 | . | . | TRBJ2-5
CASSLVRGPYYGYTF | TGTGCCAGCAGCTTAGTCAGGGGCCCCTACTATGGCTACACCTTC | TRBV7-2 | . | . | TRBJ1-2
CASSLRLAGGEETQYF | TGCGCCAGCAGCCTCCGACTAGCGGGGGGTGAAGAGACCCAGTACTTC | TRBV4-1 | TRBD2 | . | TRBJ2-5
CAISEAQGVYEQYF | TGTGCCATCAGTGAGGCACAGGGAGTCTACGAGCAGTACTTC | TRBV10-3 | . | . | TRBJ2-7
CASTSGRGVAGGLNTGELFF | TGTGCCAGCACCTCCGGTCGCGGAGTAGCGGGGGGGTTAAACACCGGGGAGCTGTTTTTT | TRBV7-6 | TRBD2 | . | TRBJ2-2
CASQGTGKGVQETQYF | TGTGCCAGCCAAGGGACAGGGAAGGGGGTCCAAGAGACCCAGTACTTC | TRBV11-2 | TRBD1 | few | TRBJ2-5
CASSPYLSGATDTQYF | TGTGCCAGCAGCCCTTACCTAAGCGGGGCGACAGATACGCAGTATTTT | TRBV9 | TRBD2 | . | TRBJ2-3
CASSLGGGSTDTQYF | TGTGCCAGCAGCTTGGGGGGAGGAAGCACAGATACGCAGTATTTT | TRBV5-6 | . | once | TRBJ2-3
CASRLHPFYNEQFF | TGTGCCAGCAGATTACATCCATTCTACAATGAGCAGTTCTTC | TRBV5-4 | . | . | TRBJ2-1
CASSPPRGGGDTYNEQFF | TGTGCCAGCTCACCACCGCGGGGGGGCGGGGATACCTACAATGAGCAGTTCTTC | TRBV18 | TRBD2 | . | TRBJ2-1
CASSFSLRVSGLYNEQFF | TGTGCCAGCAGCTTCTCCCTTAGGGTTAGCGGGCTTTACAATGAGCAGTTCTTC | TRBV7-6 | TRBD2 | . | TRBJ2-1
CASSTQRVTGHTGELFF | TGTGCCAGCAGCACACAGCGAGTTACAGGGCACACCGGGGAGCTGTTTTTT | TRBV9 | . | . | TRBJ2-2
CSVETPEGPRPYGYTF | TGCAGCGTTGAAACTCCCGAGGGCCCCCGACCTTATGGCTACACCTTC | TRBV29-1 | . | . | TRBJ1-2
CASSLFTTSGMYNEQFF | TGTGCCAGCAGCCTCTTCACCACTAGCGGGATGTACAATGAGCAGTTCTTC | TRBV14 | TRBD2 | . | TRBJ2-1
CASSFSGHIAYEQYF | TGTGCCAGCAGCTTCTCCGGACACATAGCCTACGAGCAGTACTTC | TRBV7-9 | . | . | TRBJ2-7
CASSEVSGPYNEQFF | TGTGCCAGCAGTGAGGTCAGCGGGCCTTACAATGAGCAGTTCTTC | TRBV6-4 | . | . | TRBJ2-1
CASSPVGVHTTNEKLFF | TGTGCCAGCTCACCGGTGGGCGTACATACAACTAATGAAAAACTGTTTTTT | TRBV18 | . | . | TRBJ1-4
CATRLARTDTQYF | TGTGCCACCAGACTAGCGCGCACAGATACGCAGTATTTT | TRBV7-2 | TRBD2 | . | TRBJ2-3
CASSPNSGSNTGELFF | TGTGCCAGCAGCCCAAACAGCGGGAGCAACACCGGGGAGCTGTTTTTT | TRBV5-4 | TRBD2 | . | TRBJ2-2
CASSGYRGQLEAFF | TGTGCCAGCAGCGGGTACAGGGGGCAATTAGAAGCTTTCTTT | TRBV5-8 | TRBD1 | . | TRBJ1-1
CAIQLRDRTYEQYF | TGTGCCATCCAACTCCGGGACAGAACCTACGAGCAGTACTTC | TRBV28 | TRBD1 | . | TRBJ2-7
CATSRDREGNLFF | TGTGCCACCAGCAGAGATCGGGAGGGGAACCTGTTTTTT | TRBV15 | . | . | TRBJ1-4
CASSRSGGGLYEQYF | TGTGCCAGCAGCCGGAGCGGGGGGGGCCTCTACGAGCAGTACTTC | TRBV5-4 | TRBD2 | . | TRBJ2-7
CASSQQGTNTGELFF | TGTGCCAGCAGCCAACAGGGGACGAACACCGGGGAGCTGTTTTTT | TRBV9 | TRBD1 | . | TRBJ2-2